The T cell receptor beta chain described here comes from a study of blood T cell repertoires in COVID-19 (dated by TCRdb to the early 2020s). The study in broad terms: Samples covering the acute and convalescent phases of COVID-19 were provided by collaborators in the United States, Italy and Spain. The repertoires were released in a freely available public database intended as a resource for research on the immune response to SARS-CoV-2. The material from the prospective study consisted of cDNA or gDNA derived from T cells, B-cell-depleted T cells, or PBMCs. Sample metadata almost always included a de-identified subject ID, COVID-19 status, age in years and sex. Where available, HLA class I and class II types were taken from metadata supplied by the sample provider and were not determined by assay-based typing. Subjects who had been exposed to COVID-19, were actively infected with it, or had recovered from it provided the deeply sampled blood TCRbeta repertoires that made up the dataset. The samples were drawn from the first 160 participants of the ongoing ImmuneRACE study and from some 1,300 subjects provided by 6 global collaborators.

One collaborating source in Seattle enrolled patients while the patients were actively infected and followed the patients over time throughout the course of disease. Each collaborating institution followed its own protocols to collect whole blood in K2EDTA tubes. Collaborator samples were shipped for TCRbeta analysis as frozen whole blood, isolated PBMCs, or DNA extracted from either sample type. Points the paper makes about the study in general: The amount of clinical and demographic metadata varied by source and participant and was provided uncurated.

TCRbeta CDR3 regions were amplified from genomic DNA by means of the immunoSEQ Assay, a bias-controlled multiplex PCR. Per the original workflow: Within the assay, amplification of reference gene primers was used to estimate how many nucleated cells each sample contained. To quantify the absolute abundance of each unique TCRbeta CDR3 rearrangement, sequence reads were collapsed and filtered. Productive Simpson clonality was computed per sample as the square root of Simpson's diversity index over productive rearrangements. TCRdb obtained this table from immuneACCESS and retained in-frame rearrangements with V and J assigned. These tables miss some clones; where compared with another copy, unresolved V genes account for less than half of the shortfall, and the remainder is unexplained. V and J calls and clone size are as listed in that table; D and trimming were resolved from the DNA. Present in this sample are around 300,000 clones, around 89% of which were seen just once. Clones ranked in the top ten supply under 1.1% of the sample.

With respect to this clone: The antigen it recognizes is unknown. No qualities accompany the bases; no much larger clone lies one base away.

From the germline V gene, CDR1 is MGHRA and CDR2 is YSYEKL. The trim is 4 bases for V and 4 bases for J, with a gap of 16 bases between the germline ends. CDR3 length: 16 amino acids, cysteine to phenylalanine. Only CDR3 DNA remains: 48 bases, in frame from the first base. This TCR was sampled from a woman aged 35 to 49 with COVID-19, enrolled during active disease. This chain joins TRBV4-1 to TRBJ1-4, with the identity of the D gene unclear. The sample comprised peripheral blood. The nucleotide sequence is TGCGCCAGCAGCCCACTCATTGTGGAGAATAATGAAAAACTGTTTTTT. This translates into CASSPLIVENNEKLFF.